These 16 T cell receptor beta chains came from one sample sequenced in a study of regulatory T cells in long-lasting Graves disease. iRepertoire HTBI primers and Arm-PCR of CDR3 regions built TCR beta libraries. From the multiplex PCR reads, TCRdb called clonotypes with MiXCR, one entry per CDR3 protein. The profile covers around 470,000 distinct CDR3 sequences, with around 15% appearing a single time and about 15% taken by the ten largest. Time point indicated: newly diagnosed GD, antithyroid drugs for less than 3 months. PBMC RNA was the source of the TCR library. The same sample was also used in a study of T cells in Graves' hyperthyroidism and ophthalmopathy.

The input for sequencing was peripheral blood mononuclear cells (PBMCs), taken at new diagnosis, from a patient treated with antithyroid drugs. Receptors were obtained from a woman between 45 and 60 years old with Graves disease.

This clonotype was detected ten times or more. This chain links TRBV10-1 with TRBJ2-1; D is possibly TRBD2 (6 bases). Deletions cut 0 bases from V and 7 bases from J, with 13 bases between. Germline V CDR1 and CDR2: WNHNN, SYGVQD (reference sequence). The CDR3 extends over 15 amino acids. The CDR3 bases are TGCGCCAGCAGTGAGTCAGGGACTCCGTTGAATGAGCAGTTCTTC. The encoded protein is CASSESGTPLNEQFF.

This clonotype was observed many times. The rearrangement uses TRBV20-1 and TRBJ2-7, with TRBD1 matching over 8 bases. From germline, CDR1 is DFQATT and CDR2 SNEGSKA (reference sequence). After removal of 3 bases from V and 3 bases from J, the junction contained 7 bases not matched to a gene. The CDR3 has 14 amino acids. The CDR3 sequence: CSARQGANNYEQYF. For the CDR3, the DNA is TGCAGTGCTAGGCAGGGGGCCAACAACTACGAGCAGTACTTC.

The rearrangement links TRBV5-1 to TRBJ2-1, with D tentatively TRBD1 or TRBD2 (5 bases each). V gave up 7 bases and J gave up 6 bases, with 14 bases separating them. This CDR3 is built from 13 residues. The germline gives CDR1 SGHRS, CDR2 YFSETQ. CDR3: CASGWGTPNEQFF. In nucleotides, the CDR3 is TGCGCCAGCGGCTGGGGGACCCCCAATGAGCAGTTCTTC.

This clonotype has at least ten counts. The J gene is TRBJ2-1, the V gene TRBV28; TRBD2 aligns across 8 bases. J gave up 3 bases and V 8 bases, and 12 bases lay outside the gene matches. The CDR3 is 16 amino acids. Germline loops: CDR1 MDHEN, CDR2 SYDVKM. The CDR3 reads CASPPNGRAFYNEQFF. DNA for the CDR3: TGTGCCAGCCCCCCCAACGGGAGGGCCTTCTACAATGAGCAGTTCTTC.

The rearrangement links TRBV9 to TRBJ2-1; 7 positions match TRBD1. CDR1 and CDR2 from the germline V gene are SGDLS and YYNGEE. The CDR3 runs to 14 residues. V lost 3 bases, J lost 9 bases, and 9 bases stayed unmatched. The CDR3 reads CASSAAVGGGEQFF. The CDR3 bases are TGTGCCAGCAGCGCAGCGGTAGGGGGCGGTGAGCAGTTCTTC.

The sample holds many counts of this clonotype. The chain combines TRBV6-9 with TRBJ2-3; D remains unclear. V gave up 3 bases and J gave up 2 bases, with 9 bases separating them. The CDR3 covers 14 residues. The germline V gene has CDR1 MNHGY and CDR2 SVAAGI. This chain's CDR3 is CASSYEGPTDTQYF. DNA of the CDR3: TGTGCCAGCAGTTACGAAGGACCCACAGATACGCAGTATTTT.

V usage is TRBV20-1 and J usage is TRBJ1-5; D remains ambiguous. In germline, CDR1 is DFQATT, CDR2 SNEGSKA (reference sequence). With 1 base removed from V and 0 bases from J, the gap between germline ends came to 10 bases. The CDR3 sequence is 15 residues long. CDR3 in amino acids: CSARGGENSNQPQHF. CDR3 nucleotide sequence: TGCAGTGCTAGAGGAGGTGAGAATAGCAATCAGCCCCAGCATTTT.

This clonotype occurred a few times. The rearrangement joins TRBV5-1 to TRBJ1-1; 9 bases fit TRBD1. After removal of 4 bases from V and 1 base from J, the junction contained 5 bases not matched to a gene. Per the germline V gene, CDR1 is SGHRS and CDR2 is YFSETQ. This CDR3 spans 15 amino acids. The CDR3 nucleotides are TGCGCCAGCAGCCTATGGGACAGGGAGAACACTGAAGCTTTCTTT. Translating gives CASSLWDRENTEAFF.

This clonotype was observed at least ten times. The gene calls are TRBV5-1 and TRBJ2-7, with 8 bases identical to TRBD1. Trimming cost V 2 bases and J 0 bases; bases outside gene matches: 4. CDR1 is SGHRS and CDR2 is YFSETQ in the germline V gene. CDR3 size: 15 residues. The CDR3 DNA is TGCGCCAGCAGCTTAACGGGACAGGACTCCTACGAGCAGTACTTC. As protein: CASSLTGQDSYEQYF.

This clonotype showed up just once. The chain has TRBV19 and TRBJ1-3; 7 bases map to TRBD1. With 3 bases clipped from V and 1 base from J, the junction kept 9 bases outside the gene matches. CDR3 length: 17 amino acids. Germline values: CDR1 LNHDA, CDR2 SQIVND (reference sequence). The CDR3 is CASSMYRTGTSGNTIYF. CDR3 coding DNA: TGTGCCAGTAGTATGTACCGGACAGGTACTTCTGGAAACACCATATATTTT.

The chain links TRBV27 to TRBJ2-7; 9 nucleotides agree with TRBD1. This CDR3 is built from 14 residues. From germline, CDR1 is MNHEY and CDR2 SMNVEV (reference sequence). V was pared by 3 bases and J by 7 bases, with 7 bases of the junction left unmatched. The CDR3 DNA sequence: TGTGCCAGCAGTTTCGGGACAGGGCGTCGTGAGCAGTACTTC. It encodes CASSFGTGRREQYF.

The rearrangement uses TRBV6-1 and TRBJ2-7, with no clear D. Per the germline V gene, CDR1 is MNHNS and CDR2 is SASEGT. V lost 10 bases, J lost 0 bases, and 7 bases lay in between. This CDR3 spans 11 amino acids. CDR3 DNA sequence: TGTGCCACTGGGGACTCCTACGAGCAGTACTTC. It yields the protein CATGDSYEQYF.

This clonotype turned up a few times. The CDR3 bases are TGTGCCAGCAGCTTAGGGGGGGGCGCGGGTTCCTACGAGCAGTACTTC. It translates to CASSLGGGAGSYEQYF. The chain combines TRBV7-9 with TRBJ2-7; TRBD2 might be the D (7 bases). This CDR3 has 16 residues. CDR1 is SEHNR and CDR2 is FQNEAQ in the germline V gene (reference sequence). V was shortened by 1 base and J by 1 base, with 14 bases between the two germline ends.

This clonotype was counted at least ten times. The V and J genes are TRBV28 and TRBJ1-1, with a weak D call TRBD1 (5 bases). V was shortened by 7 bases and J by 6 bases, with 21 bases between the two germline ends. CDR3 length equals 15 residues. Germline V gene data show CDR1 as MDHEN and CDR2 as SYDVKM. As DNA, the CDR3 is TGTGCCAGCACGACCGGGGCCTTATCTATGGCTGAAGCTTTCTTT. This sequence encodes CASTTGALSMAEAFF.

This clonotype has just a few counts. A much more abundant neighbour one base away suggests this may be a read error. The chain combines TRBV11-1 with TRBJ2-1, with unresolved D. V was cut by 5 bases and J by 4 bases, with 18 bases left in between. Germline CDR1 and CDR2: SGHAT and FQDESV (reference sequence). CDR3 size: 16 residues. CDR3 sequence reads: CASSPKRFPVYNEQFF. CDR3 sequence (DNA): TGTGCCAGCAGCCCAAAGCGATTCCCTGTGTACAATGAGCAGTTCTTC. Combining the CDR3 with reference TRBV11-1 and TRBJ2-1 gives the whole variable domain EAEVAQSPRYKITEKSQAVAFWCDPISGHATLYWYRQILGQGPELLVQFQDESVVDDSQLPKDRFSAERLKGVDSTLKIQPAELGDSAMYLCASSPKRFPVYNEQFFGPGTRLTVL.

This clonotype was recorded at least ten times. The chain links TRBV28 to TRBJ2-1; 10 bases agree with TRBD2. The CDR3 covers 16 residues. V trimming: 5 bases; J trimming: 7 bases; junction bases outside the gene matches: 11. Per germline, CDR1 MDHEN and CDR2 SYDVKM. The CDR3 here is CASSPPQLAGANEQFF. The CDR3 DNA sequence: TGTGCCAGCAGTCCCCCTCAGCTAGCGGGAGCGAATGAGCAGTTCTTC.